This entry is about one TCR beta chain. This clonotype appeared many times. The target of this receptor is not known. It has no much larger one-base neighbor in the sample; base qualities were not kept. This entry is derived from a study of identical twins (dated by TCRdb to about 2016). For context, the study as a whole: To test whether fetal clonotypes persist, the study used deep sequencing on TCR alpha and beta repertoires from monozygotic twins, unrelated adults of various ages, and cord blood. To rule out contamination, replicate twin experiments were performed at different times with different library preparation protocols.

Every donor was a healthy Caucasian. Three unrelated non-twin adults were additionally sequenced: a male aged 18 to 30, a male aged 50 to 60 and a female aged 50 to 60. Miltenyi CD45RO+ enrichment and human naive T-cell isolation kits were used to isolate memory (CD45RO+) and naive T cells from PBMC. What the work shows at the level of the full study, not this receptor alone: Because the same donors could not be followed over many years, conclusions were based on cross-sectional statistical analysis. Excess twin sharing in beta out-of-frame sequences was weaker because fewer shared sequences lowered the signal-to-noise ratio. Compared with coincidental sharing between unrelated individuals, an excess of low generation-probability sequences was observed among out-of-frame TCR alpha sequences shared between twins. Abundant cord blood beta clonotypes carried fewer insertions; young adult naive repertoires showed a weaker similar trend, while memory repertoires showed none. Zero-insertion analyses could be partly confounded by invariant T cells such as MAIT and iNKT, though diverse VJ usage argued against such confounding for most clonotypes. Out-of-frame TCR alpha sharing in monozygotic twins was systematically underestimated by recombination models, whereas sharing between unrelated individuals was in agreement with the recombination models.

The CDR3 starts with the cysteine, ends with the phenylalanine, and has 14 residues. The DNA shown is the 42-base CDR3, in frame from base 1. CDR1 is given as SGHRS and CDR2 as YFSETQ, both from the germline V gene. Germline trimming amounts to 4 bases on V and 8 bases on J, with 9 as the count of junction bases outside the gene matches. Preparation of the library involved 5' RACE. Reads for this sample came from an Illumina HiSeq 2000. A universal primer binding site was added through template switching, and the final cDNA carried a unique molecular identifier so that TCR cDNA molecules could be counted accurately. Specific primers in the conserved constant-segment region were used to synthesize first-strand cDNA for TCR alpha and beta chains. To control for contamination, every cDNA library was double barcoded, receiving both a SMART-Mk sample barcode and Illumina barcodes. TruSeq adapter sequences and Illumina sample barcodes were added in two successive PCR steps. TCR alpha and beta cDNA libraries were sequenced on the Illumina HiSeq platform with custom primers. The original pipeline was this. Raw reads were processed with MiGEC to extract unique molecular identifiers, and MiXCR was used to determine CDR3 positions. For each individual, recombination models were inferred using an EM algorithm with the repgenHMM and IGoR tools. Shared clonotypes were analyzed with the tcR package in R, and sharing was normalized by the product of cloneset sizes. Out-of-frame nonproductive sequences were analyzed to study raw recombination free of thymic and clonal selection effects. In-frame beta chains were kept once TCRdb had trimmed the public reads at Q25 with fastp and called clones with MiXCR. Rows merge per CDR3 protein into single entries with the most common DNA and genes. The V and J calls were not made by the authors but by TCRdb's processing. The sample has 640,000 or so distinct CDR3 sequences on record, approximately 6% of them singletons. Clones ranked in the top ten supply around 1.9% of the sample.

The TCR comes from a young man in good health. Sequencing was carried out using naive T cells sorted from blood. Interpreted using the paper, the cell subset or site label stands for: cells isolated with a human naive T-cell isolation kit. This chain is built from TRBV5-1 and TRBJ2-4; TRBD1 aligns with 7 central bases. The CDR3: CASSLGQARDIQYF. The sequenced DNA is TGCGCCAGCAGCCTTGGACAGGCCCGGGACATTCAGTACTTC.